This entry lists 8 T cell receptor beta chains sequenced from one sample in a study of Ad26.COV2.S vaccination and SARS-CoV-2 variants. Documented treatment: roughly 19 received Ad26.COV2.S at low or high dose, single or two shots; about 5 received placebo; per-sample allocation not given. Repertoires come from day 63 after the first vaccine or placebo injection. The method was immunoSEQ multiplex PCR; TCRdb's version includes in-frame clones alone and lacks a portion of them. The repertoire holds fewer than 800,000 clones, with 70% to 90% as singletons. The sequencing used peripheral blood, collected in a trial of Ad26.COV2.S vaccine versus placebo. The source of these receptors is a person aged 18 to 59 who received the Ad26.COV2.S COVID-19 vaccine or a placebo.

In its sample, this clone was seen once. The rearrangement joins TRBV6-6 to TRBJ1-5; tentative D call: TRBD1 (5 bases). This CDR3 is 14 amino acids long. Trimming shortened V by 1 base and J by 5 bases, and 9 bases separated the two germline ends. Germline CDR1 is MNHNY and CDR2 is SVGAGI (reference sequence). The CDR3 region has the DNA TGTGCCAGCAGTTACTTAGGGGACTATCAGCCCCAGCATTTT. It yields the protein CASSYLGDYQPQHF.

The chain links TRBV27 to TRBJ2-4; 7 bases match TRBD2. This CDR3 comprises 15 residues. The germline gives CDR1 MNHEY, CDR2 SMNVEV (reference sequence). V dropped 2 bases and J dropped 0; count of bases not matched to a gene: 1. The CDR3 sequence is CASSLVAGAKNIQYF. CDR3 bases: TGTGCCAGCAGTTTAGTAGCGGGAGCCAAAAACATTCAGTACTTC.

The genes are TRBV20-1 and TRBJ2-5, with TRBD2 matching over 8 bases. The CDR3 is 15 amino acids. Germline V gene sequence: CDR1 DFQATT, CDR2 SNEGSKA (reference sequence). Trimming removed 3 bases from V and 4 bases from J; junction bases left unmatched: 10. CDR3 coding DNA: TGCAGTGCTAGTTCGCCGGGGGGGCATCGAGAGACCCAGTACTTC. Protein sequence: CSASSPGGHRETQYF.

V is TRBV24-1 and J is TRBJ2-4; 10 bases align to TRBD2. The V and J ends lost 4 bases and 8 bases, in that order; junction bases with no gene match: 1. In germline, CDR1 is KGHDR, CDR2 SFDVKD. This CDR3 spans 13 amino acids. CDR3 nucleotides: TGTGCCACCAGTGACGGACTAGCGGACATTCAGTACTTC. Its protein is CATSDGLADIQYF.

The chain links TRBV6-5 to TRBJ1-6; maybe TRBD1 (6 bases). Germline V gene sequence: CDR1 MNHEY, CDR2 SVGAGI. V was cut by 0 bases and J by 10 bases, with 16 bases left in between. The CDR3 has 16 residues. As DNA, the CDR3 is TGTGCCAGCAGTTACTCAGGGGGGGTAGGAGGATCACCCCTCCACTTT. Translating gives CASSYSGGVGGSPLHF.

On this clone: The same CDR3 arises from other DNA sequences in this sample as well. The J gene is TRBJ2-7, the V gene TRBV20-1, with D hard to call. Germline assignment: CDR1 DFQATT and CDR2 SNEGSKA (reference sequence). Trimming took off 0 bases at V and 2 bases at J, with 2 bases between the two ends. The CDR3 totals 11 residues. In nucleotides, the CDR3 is TGCAGTGCTAGAGATCCCTACGAGCAGTACTTC. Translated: CSARDPYEQYF.

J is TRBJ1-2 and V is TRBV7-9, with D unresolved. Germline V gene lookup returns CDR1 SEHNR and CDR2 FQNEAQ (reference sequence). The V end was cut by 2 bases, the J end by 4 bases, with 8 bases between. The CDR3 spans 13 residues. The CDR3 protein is CASSLNLAYGYTF. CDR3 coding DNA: TGTGCCAGCAGCTTAAACTTGGCCTATGGCTACACCTTC.

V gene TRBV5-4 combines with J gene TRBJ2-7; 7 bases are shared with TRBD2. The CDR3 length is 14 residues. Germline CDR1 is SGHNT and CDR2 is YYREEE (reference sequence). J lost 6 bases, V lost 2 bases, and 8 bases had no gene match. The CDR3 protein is CASSLDGGSPEQYF. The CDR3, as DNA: TGTGCCAGCAGCTTAGACGGCGGGAGTCCCGAGCAGTACTTC.